The source of this T cell receptor (beta chain) is a study of blood T cell repertoires in COVID-19. Individuals drawn from 20 to 30 US areas were about 18 to 90 years old. Donors were grouped by their self-reported clinical history. Per the study methods: Nucleated cell number was recorded as an estimate derived from reference gene primer amplification. Sequenced by immunoSEQ multiplex PCR; TCRdb stores in-frame clones only, minus some. That table gives V, J and clone size, and the DNA gave D and trimming. The sample holds roughly 280,000 clones, 75% to 90% seen once. V was pared by 8 bases and J by 10 bases, with 12 bases between. This CDR3 has 12 amino acids.

The TCR originated in a woman under 30 who had recovered from COVID-19. The chain employs TRBV12-3 or TRBV12-4 and TRBJ1-6, with D tentatively TRBD1 (6 bases). The sequencing sample was made of PBMCs or T cells enriched from blood (not recorded which). The CDR3 DNA follows: TGTGCCAGCGGTACAGGGTTCTCACCCCTCCACTTT. Protein product: CASGTGFSPLHF.